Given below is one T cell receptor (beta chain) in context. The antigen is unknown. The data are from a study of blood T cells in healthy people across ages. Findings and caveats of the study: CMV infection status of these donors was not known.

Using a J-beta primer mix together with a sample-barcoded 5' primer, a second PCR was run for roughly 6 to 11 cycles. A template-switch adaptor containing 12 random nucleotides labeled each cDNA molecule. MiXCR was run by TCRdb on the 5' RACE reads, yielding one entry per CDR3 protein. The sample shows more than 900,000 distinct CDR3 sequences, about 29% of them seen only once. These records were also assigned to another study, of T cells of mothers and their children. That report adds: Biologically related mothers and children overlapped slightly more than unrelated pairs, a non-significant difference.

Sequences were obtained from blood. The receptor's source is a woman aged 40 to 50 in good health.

The CDR3 loop is CASSPDSQRWGYTF. The CDR3 nucleotides read TGCGCCAGCAGCCCCGACAGCCAACGATGGGGCTACACCTTC. This chain uses TRBV5-1 with TRBJ1-2; possible D gene TRBD1, 5 bases. The CDR3 sequence is 14 residues long. Trimming removed 4 bases from V and 8 bases from J, with 18 bases in between. Germline loops: CDR1 SGHRS, CDR2 YFSETQ.